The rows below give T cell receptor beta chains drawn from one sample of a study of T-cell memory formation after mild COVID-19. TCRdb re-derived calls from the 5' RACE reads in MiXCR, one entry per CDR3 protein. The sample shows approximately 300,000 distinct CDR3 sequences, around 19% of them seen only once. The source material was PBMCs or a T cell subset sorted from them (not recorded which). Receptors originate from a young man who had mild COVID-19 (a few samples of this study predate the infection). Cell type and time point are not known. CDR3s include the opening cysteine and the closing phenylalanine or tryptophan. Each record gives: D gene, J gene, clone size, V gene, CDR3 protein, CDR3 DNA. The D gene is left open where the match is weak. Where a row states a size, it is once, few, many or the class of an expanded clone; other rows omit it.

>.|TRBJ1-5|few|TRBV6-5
CASSYPLGPQHF
TGTGCCAGCAGTTACCCTTTGGGGCCCCAGCATTTT
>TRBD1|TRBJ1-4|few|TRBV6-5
CASSYYTRPGTGEEKLFF
TGTGCCAGCAGTTATTACACTCGACCGGGGACAGGGGAGGAAAAACTGTTTTTT
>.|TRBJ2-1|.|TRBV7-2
CASSLAPSPLGGEQFF
TGTGCCAGCAGCTTAGCCCCTAGCCCCCTCGGGGGTGAGCAGTTCTTC
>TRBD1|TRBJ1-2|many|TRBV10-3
CAISDEGTGRGYTF
TGTGCCATCAGTGATGAGGGGACAGGGAGAGGCTACACCTTC
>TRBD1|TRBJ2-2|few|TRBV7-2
CASSPWTGNTGELFF
TGTGCCAGCAGCCCTTGGACAGGGAACACCGGGGAGCTGTTTTTT
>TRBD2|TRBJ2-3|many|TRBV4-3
CASSQDLGLAIDTQYF
TGCGCCAGCAGCCAAGATCTGGGACTAGCGATAGATACGCAGTATTTT
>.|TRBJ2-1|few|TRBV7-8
CASSVRDGGRYEQFF
TGTGCCAGCAGCGTCCGGGACGGAGGACGGTATGAGCAGTTCTTC
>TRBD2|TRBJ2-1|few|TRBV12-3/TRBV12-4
CASSSGGSNNEQFF
TGTGCCAGCAGTTCCGGGGGGTCGAACAATGAGCAGTTCTTC
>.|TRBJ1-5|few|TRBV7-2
CASSLSGAFNQPQHF
TGTGCCAGCAGCTTGTCAGGGGCGTTCAATCAGCCCCAGCATTTT
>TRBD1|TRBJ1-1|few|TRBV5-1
CASSPQTGVLNTEAFF
TGCGCCAGCAGCCCCCAGACAGGGGTCCTGAACACTGAAGCTTTCTTT
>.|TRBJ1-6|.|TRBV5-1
CANSEGRGSRQTGYNSPLHF
TGCGCCAACAGCGAGGGCAGGGGTTCGCGGCAAACGGGCTATAATTCACCCCTCCACTTT
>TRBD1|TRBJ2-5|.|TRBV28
CASSLRGLLETQYF
TGTGCCAGCAGTCTCAGGGGGCTTTTAGAGACCCAGTACTTC
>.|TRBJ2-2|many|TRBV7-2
CASSSLPGTAGELFF
TGTGCCAGCAGCTCTCTCCCAGGAACCGCCGGGGAGCTGTTTTTT
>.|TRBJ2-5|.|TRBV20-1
CSAWPEYQETQYF
TGCAGCGCCTGGCCAGAGTACCAAGAGACCCAGTACTTC
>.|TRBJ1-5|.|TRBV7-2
CASSLLRISNQPQHF
TGTGCCAGCAGCCTACTACGGATTAGCAATCAGCCCCAGCATTTT
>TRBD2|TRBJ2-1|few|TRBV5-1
CASSLIAGDYNEQFF
TGCGCCAGCAGCTTGATAGCGGGGGACTACAATGAGCAGTTCTTC
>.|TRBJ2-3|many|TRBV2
CASSDDRRVTDTQYF
TGTGCCAGCAGCGACGACAGGCGGGTAACAGATACGCAGTATTTT
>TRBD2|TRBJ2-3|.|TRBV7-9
CASSSTSGGAASTDTQYF
TGTGCCAGCAGCTCGACTAGCGGGGGGGCGGCTAGCACAGATACGCAGTATTTT
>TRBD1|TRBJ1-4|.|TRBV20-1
CSARAGQSVENLFF
TGCAGTGCTAGAGCGGGACAGAGCGTGGAAAACCTGTTTTTT
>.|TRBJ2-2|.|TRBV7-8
CASSTYRAGRRAGELFF
TGTGCCAGCAGCACCTACCGGGCGGGGAGACGGGCCGGGGAGCTGTTTTTT
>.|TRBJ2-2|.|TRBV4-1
CASSRRAGPRDTGELFF
TGCGCCAGCAGCCGAAGAGCCGGGCCCCGGGACACCGGGGAGCTGTTTTTT
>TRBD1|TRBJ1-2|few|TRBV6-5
CASSPGQGITYF
TGTGCCAGCAGTCCCGGACAGGGGATAACCTACTTC
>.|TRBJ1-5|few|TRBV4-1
CASSQGDLGTDGQPQHF
TGCGCCAGCAGCCAAGGGGATTTAGGGACCGACGGGCAGCCCCAGCATTTT
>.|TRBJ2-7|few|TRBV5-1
CASNREGGEQYF
TGCGCCAGCAATCGGGAAGGGGGCGAGCAGTACTTC
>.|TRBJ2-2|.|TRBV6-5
CASSYFRGAGTGELFF
TGTGCCAGCAGTTACTTTCGGGGGGCCGGCACCGGGGAGCTGTTTTTT
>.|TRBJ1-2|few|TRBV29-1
CSVEDSGRGYGYTF
TGCAGCGTTGAGGACTCGGGAAGGGGCTATGGCTACACCTTC
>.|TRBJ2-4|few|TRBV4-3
CASSQDWSGWNSLAKNIQYF
TGCGCCAGCAGCCAAGATTGGAGCGGGTGGAACTCCTTAGCCAAAAACATTCAGTACTTC
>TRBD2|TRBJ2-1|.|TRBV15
CATSRSSGGYGEQFF
TGTGCCACCAGCAGGTCTAGCGGGGGGTATGGTGAGCAGTTCTTC
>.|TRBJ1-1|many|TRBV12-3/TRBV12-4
CASSLGPRVSMARNTEAFF
TGTGCCAGCAGTTTAGGCCCCAGGGTGTCTATGGCTCGGAACACTGAAGCTTTCTTT
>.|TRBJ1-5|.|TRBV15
CATSRGGIQPQHF
TGTGCCACCAGCAGGGGGGGGATCCAGCCCCAGCATTTT
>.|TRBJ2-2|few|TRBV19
CASSYPGQGNTGELFF
TGTGCCAGTAGTTATCCGGGACAAGGAAACACCGGGGAGCTGTTTTTT
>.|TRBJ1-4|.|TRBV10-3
CAISPAGTAEKLFF
TGTGCCATCTCACCGGCAGGAACGGCTGAAAAACTGTTTTTT
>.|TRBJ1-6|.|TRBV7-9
CASSSPGRSPLHF
TGTGCCAGCAGCTCACCGGGGAGATCCCCCCTCCACTTT
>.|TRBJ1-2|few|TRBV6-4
CASSDSFPRGFDGYTF
TGTGCCAGCAGTGACTCGTTTCCCCGGGGATTTGATGGCTACACCTTC
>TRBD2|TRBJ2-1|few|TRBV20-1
CSSGRAGGISSYNEQFF
TGCAGTTCGGGTAGGGCGGGGGGAATAAGCTCCTACAATGAGCAGTTCTTC
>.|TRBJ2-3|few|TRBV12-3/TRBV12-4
CASRINAGTGDTQYF
TGTGCCAGCAGGATCAACGCGGGGACTGGGGATACGCAGTATTTT
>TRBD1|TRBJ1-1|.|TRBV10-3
CAITKTGDTEAFF
TGTGCCATCACTAAGACAGGGGACACTGAAGCTTTCTTT
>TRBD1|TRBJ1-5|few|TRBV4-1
CASSLWTGGSQPQHF
TGCGCCAGCAGCCTTTGGACAGGGGGTAGTCAGCCCCAGCATTTT
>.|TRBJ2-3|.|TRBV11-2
CASSLVARGTDTQYF
TGTGCCAGCAGCTTAGTGGCAAGGGGCACAGATACGCAGTATTTT
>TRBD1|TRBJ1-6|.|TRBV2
CASSEAGQMSYYNSPLHF
TGTGCCAGCAGTGAAGCGGGACAGATGAGCTACTATAATTCACCCCTCCACTTT
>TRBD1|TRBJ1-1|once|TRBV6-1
CASSELQGWTEAFF
TGTGCCAGCAGTGAATTACAGGGGTGGACTGAAGCTTTCTTT
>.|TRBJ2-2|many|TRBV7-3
CASSLTSSDTGELFF
TGTGCCAGCAGCTTAACGTCTAGCGACACCGGGGAGCTGTTTTTT
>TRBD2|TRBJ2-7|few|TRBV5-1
CASSILADSYEQYF
TGCGCCAGCAGCATCCTAGCGGACTCCTACGAGCAGTACTTC
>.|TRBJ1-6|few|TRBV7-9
CASSLGEGYSPLHF
TGTGCCAGCAGCTTAGGGGAAGGTTATTCACCCCTCCACTTT
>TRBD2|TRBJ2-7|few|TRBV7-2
CASSLAGTSGPYEQYF
TGTGCCAGCAGCTTAGCTGGGACTAGCGGACCCTACGAGCAGTACTTC
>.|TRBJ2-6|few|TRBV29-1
CSVHEGAGANVLTF
TGCAGCGTCCACGAAGGGGCCGGGGCCAACGTCCTGACTTTC
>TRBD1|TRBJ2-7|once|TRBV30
CAWSPDRGEQYF
TGTGCCTGGAGCCCTGACAGGGGCGAGCAGTACTTC
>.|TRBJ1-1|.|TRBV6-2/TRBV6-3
CASSYGRSDTEAFF
TGTGCCAGCAGTTATGGCAGGTCCGACACTGAAGCTTTCTTT
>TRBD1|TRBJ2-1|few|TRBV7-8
CASRKGQGGEQFF
TGTGCCAGCAGGAAGGGACAGGGGGGTGAGCAGTTCTTC
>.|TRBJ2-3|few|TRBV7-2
CASSPEWGSKGTQYF
TGTGCCAGCAGCCCCGAGTGGGGGAGCAAGGGTACGCAGTATTTT
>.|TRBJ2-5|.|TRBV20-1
CSARDGRRGETQYF
TGCAGTGCTAGAGACGGCAGGCGGGGAGAGACCCAGTACTTC
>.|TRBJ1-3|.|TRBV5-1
CASSLARTTSGNTIYF
TGCGCCAGCAGCTTGGCCAGGACGACTTCTGGAAACACCATATATTTT
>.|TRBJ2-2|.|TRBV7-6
CASSSGTENTGELFF
TGTGCCAGCAGCTCCGGGACGGAGAACACCGGGGAGCTGTTTTTT
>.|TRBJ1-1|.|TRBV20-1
CSASFGQRRRAFF
TGCAGTGCTAGTTTTGGCCAGCGACGACGAGCTTTCTTT
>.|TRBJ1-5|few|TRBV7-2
CASSLVEQGRQPQHF
TGTGCCAGCAGCTTAGTTGAACAGGGTCGTCAGCCCCAGCATTTT
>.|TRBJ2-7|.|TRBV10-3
CAIGSESYEQYF
TGTGCCATCGGGTCCGAGTCCTACGAGCAGTACTTC
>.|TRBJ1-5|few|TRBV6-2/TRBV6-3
CASSYLGNSNQPQHF
TGTGCCAGCAGTTACTTGGGAAATAGCAATCAGCCCCAGCATTTT
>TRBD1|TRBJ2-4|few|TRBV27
CASSTLFGTALAKNIQYF
TGTGCCAGCAGTACCCTATTTGGGACAGCACTAGCCAAAAACATTCAGTACTTC
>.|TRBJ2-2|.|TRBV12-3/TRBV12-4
CASTTLGELFF
TGTGCCAGCACGACCCTAGGGGAGCTGTTTTTT